Listed below are T cell receptor beta chains from one sample, sequenced in a study of T cell responses to AZD1222 COVID-19 vaccine. Libraries were prepared by immunoSEQ multiplex PCR; TCRdb keeps only in-frame clonotypes and omits some of them. Here the sample spans some 120,000 clones, around 89% being singletons. The sample consisted of peripheral blood, taken 28 days after the second AZD1222 dose. These receptors were collected from an adult who received the AZD1222 COVID-19 vaccine. CDR3s include the opening cysteine and the closing phenylalanine or tryptophan. The D gene is left open where the match is weak. The listing skips clone size in some rows; elsewhere it reads once, few, many or a size class.

j_gene | v_gene | d_gene | abundance | CDR3aa | CDR3nt
TRBJ2-6 | TRBV19 | . | . | CASLGTYAGANVLTF | TGTGCCTCCCTAGGGACATACGCTGGGGCCAACGTCCTGACTTTC
TRBJ2-7 | TRBV5-1 | . | once | CASSGTGTTGEQYF | TGCGCCAGCAGCGGCACCGGGACAACGGGCGAGCAGTACTTC
TRBJ2-5 | TRBV12-5 | . | . | CASGLWGPQETQYF | TGTGCTAGTGGTTTGTGGGGTCCTCAAGAGACCCAGTACTTC
TRBJ1-4 | TRBV9 | . | . | CASSVGTQEKLFF | TGTGCCAGCAGCGTCGGGACCCAGGAAAAACTGTTTTTT
TRBJ2-4 | TRBV13 | . | . | CASSPREGAKNIQYF | TGTGCCAGCAGCCCCCGAGAGGGGGCCAAAAACATTCAGTACTTC
TRBJ1-4 | TRBV25-1 | . | . | CASASSRDSGGEKLFF | TGTGCCAGCGCCTCCAGCCGGGACTCCGGGGGTGAAAAACTGTTTTTT
TRBJ2-7 | TRBV10-1 | . | . | CASSEVGVGEQYF | TGCGCCAGCAGTGAGGTTGGGGTAGGCGAGCAGTACTTC
TRBJ2-7 | TRBV9 | TRBD1 | . | CASSTRDSYEQYF | TGTGCCAGCAGCACTCGGGACAGCTACGAGCAGTACTTC
TRBJ1-6 | TRBV4-3 | . | . | CASSQGPDSPLHF | TGCGCCAGCAGCCAGGGTCCTGATTCACCCCTCCACTTT
TRBJ1-5 | TRBV6-5 | TRBD1 | . | CASSSAQGAAQPQHF | TGTGCCAGCAGTTCAGCACAGGGGGCGGCTCAGCCCCAGCATTTT
TRBJ1-2 | TRBV6-2/TRBV6-3 | TRBD1 | . | CASSYGSGTEGGYTF | TGTGCCAGCAGTTACGGCTCCGGGACAGAGGGGGGCTACACCTTC
TRBJ2-3 | TRBV6-5 | TRBD1 | . | CASRTQGANTQYF | TGTGCCAGCAGGACCCAGGGGGCAAATACGCAGTATTTT
TRBJ2-1 | TRBV7-3 | TRBD1 | . | CASSPQTTGSNEQFF | TGTGCCAGCAGCCCCCAAACGACAGGGTCCAATGAGCAGTTCTTC
TRBJ1-1 | TRBV4-2 | . | . | CASSQDQGNTEAFF | TGTGCCAGCAGCCAAGATCAGGGGAACACTGAAGCTTTCTTT
TRBJ1-5 | TRBV11-3 | . | . | CASSLARQGYQPQHF | TGTGCCAGCAGCTTAGCCCGGCAGGGTTATCAGCCCCAGCATTTT
TRBJ1-2 | TRBV30 | . | . | CAWSPYTKGYGYTF | TGTGCCTGGAGTCCCTATACTAAGGGCTATGGCTACACCTTC
TRBJ1-2 | TRBV6-5 | . | . | CASSSGTSMRYTF | TGTGCCAGCAGCTCCGGGACAAGTATGCGCTACACCTTC
TRBJ1-1 | TRBV5-6 | . | . | CASSSPGGTLGTEAFF | TGTGCCAGCAGCTCACCGGGGGGGACGCTAGGCACTGAAGCTTTCTTT
TRBJ2-1 | TRBV4-2 | . | . | CASSRSSYNEQFF | TGTGCCAGCAGCCGCAGCTCCTACAATGAGCAGTTCTTC
TRBJ2-5 | TRBV5-6 | . | few | CASSLWNQETQYF | TGTGCCAGCAGCTTGTGGAACCAAGAGACCCAGTACTTC
TRBJ2-1 | TRBV3-1/TRBV3-2 | TRBD2 | once | CASSAGTSGRAGEQFF | TGTGCCAGCAGCGCGGGGACTAGCGGGAGGGCTGGGGAGCAGTTCTTC
TRBJ2-7 | TRBV12-3/TRBV12-4 | . | . | CASSFWGKYEQYF | TGTGCCAGCAGTTTTTGGGGGAAATACGAGCAGTACTTC
TRBJ2-7 | TRBV9 | TRBD2 | . | CASSVTAGAHSYEQYF | TGTGCCAGCAGCGTTACAGCGGGGGCCCACTCCTACGAGCAGTACTTC
TRBJ1-1 | TRBV19 | . | . | CASSPWDRGLNTEAFF | TGTGCCAGTAGCCCTTGGGACCGAGGTCTGAACACTGAAGCTTTCTTT
TRBJ1-1 | TRBV18 | TRBD1 | few | CASSTFRDRGHVDTEAFF | TGTGCCAGCTCAACGTTCCGGGACAGGGGGCACGTTGACACTGAAGCTTTCTTT
TRBJ2-3 | TRBV5-5 | . | . | CASSLGGVTDTQYF | TGTGCCAGCAGCTTGGGCGGGGTAACAGATACGCAGTATTTT
TRBJ1-2 | TRBV4-2 | TRBD1 | . | CASSQEVRGQGYGYTF | TGTGCCAGCAGCCAAGAAGTAAGGGGGCAAGGCTATGGCTACACCTTC
TRBJ2-1 | TRBV3-1/TRBV3-2 | . | . | CASSQGPGTSYNEQFF | TGTGCCAGCAGCCAAGGACCGGGAACTTCCTACAATGAGCAGTTCTTC
TRBJ2-3 | TRBV11-2 | TRBD1 | . | CASSPTPPQGADTQYF | TGTGCCAGCAGCCCTACTCCCCCCCAGGGGGCAGATACGCAGTATTTT
TRBJ1-5 | TRBV20-1 | TRBD1 | . | CSARGGTARSQPQHF | TGCAGTGCTCGTGGGGGGACAGCGCGATCGCAGCCCCAGCATTTT
TRBJ1-1 | TRBV6-5 | . | . | CASSSLGGMEEAFF | TGTGCCAGCAGTTCCCTCGGCGGGATGGAGGAGGCTTTCTTT
TRBJ1-1 | TRBV19 | . | . | CASSYQRAPRGEAFF | TGTGCCAGTAGTTATCAGAGGGCTCCGCGGGGTGAAGCTTTCTTT
TRBJ1-2 | TRBV30 | . | once | CAWTNPGNGYTF | TGTGCCTGGACCAATCCGGGTAATGGCTACACCTTC
TRBJ2-7 | TRBV6-6 | . | . | CASSSRDEQYF | TGTGCCAGCAGTTCTCGGGACGAGCAGTACTTC
TRBJ2-7 | TRBV11-2 | . | once | CASSLGGPSYEQYF | TGTGCCAGCAGCTTAGGGGGACCCTCCTACGAGCAGTACTTC
TRBJ2-3 | TRBV6-6 | . | . | CASTSTGSDTQYF | TGTGCCAGCACCTCCACAGGCTCAGATACGCAGTATTTT
TRBJ1-6 | TRBV4-2 | . | . | CASSQGGPSNSPLHF | TGTGCCAGCAGCCAAGGGGGACCCTCTAATTCACCCCTCCACTTT
TRBJ2-2 | TRBV19 | . | . | CASRGLAANTGELFF | TGTGCCAGTAGGGGTTTGGCAGCGAACACCGGGGAGCTGTTTTTT
TRBJ2-1 | TRBV6-5 | . | . | CASSRGDSYNEQFF | TGTGCCAGCAGTAGGGGAGACTCCTACAATGAGCAGTTCTTC
TRBJ2-7 | TRBV7-8 | TRBD1 | . | CASSPRTGTYEQYF | TGTGCCAGCAGCCCTAGGACAGGGACCTACGAGCAGTACTTC
TRBJ1-1 | TRBV11-2 | TRBD1 | . | CASSLEGGTGGEAFF | TGTGCCAGCAGCTTAGAGGGGGGGACAGGGGGCGAAGCTTTCTTT
TRBJ1-4 | TRBV5-4 | . | . | CASSPGGGNEKLFF | TGTGCCAGCAGCCCCGGGGGGGGTAATGAAAAACTGTTTTTT
TRBJ1-5 | TRBV30 | . | . | CAWSVSRFNQPQHF | TGTGCCTGGAGTGTATCCCGGTTCAATCAGCCCCAGCATTTT
TRBJ2-2 | TRBV11-2 | . | . | CASSLGDPGELFF | TGTGCCAGCAGCTTAGGGGACCCCGGGGAGCTGTTTTTT
TRBJ2-7 | TRBV7-2 | TRBD1 | . | CASSPDTGTGLYEQYF | TGTGCCAGCAGCCCAGACACCGGGACAGGGCTCTACGAGCAGTACTTC
TRBJ1-1 | TRBV2 | TRBD1 | few | CASSGQGLTEAFF | TGTGCCAGCAGTGGACAGGGGCTTACTGAAGCTTTCTTT
TRBJ1-5 | TRBV28 | TRBD1 | . | CASSLGQGNQPQHF | TGTGCCAGCAGTTTAGGACAGGGGAATCAGCCCCAGCATTTT
TRBJ1-4 | TRBV19 | . | . | CASSMIPPTTYGEKLFF | TGTGCCAGTAGTATGATCCCACCGACAACTTATGGGGAAAAACTGTTTTTT